These 16 T cell receptor beta chains came from one sample sequenced in a study of T cell clonality in common variable immunodeficiency (dated by TCRdb to the mid-2010s). Results the study describes overall, beyond this receptor: Fewer deletions and N-nucleotide insertions were reportedly observed in CVID TCRbeta sequences, and highly modified clones with 13 or more V deletions were reportedly absent from CVID TCRbeta sequences.

The library was obtained by the immunoSEQ multiplex PCR assay. The clones in this table, taken by TCRdb from immuneACCESS, are in-frame only. Not every clone is retained; where verified, under half of the shortfall comes from an unresolved V gene, and the cause of the rest is unknown. This sample includes 25,000 to 30,000 clones, and none of them was observed just once. Of the sample, less than 30% falls within the top ten clones. No antigen has been assigned to these receptors. The source material was peripheral blood mononuclear cells. These receptors all stem from a human donor with common variable immunodeficiency.

Notes on this clone: Sequencing ends 3 residues short of the CDR3 end; the germline J gene provides the rest. The genes are TRBV7-6 and TRBJ2-6; D is perhaps TRBD1 (6 bases). The V end was cut by 0 bases, the J end by 0 bases, with 6 bases between. Germline V gene lookup returns CDR1 SGHVS and CDR2 FNYEAQ. The CDR3 totals 16 residues. The CDR3 is CASSLAGGSGANVLTF. CDR3 bases read: TGTGCCAGCAGCTTAGCAGGGGGCTCTGGGGCCAACGTC. The full variable domain, in which reference TRBV7-6 and TRBJ2-6 provide the parts outside the CDR3, is GAGVSQSPRYKVTKRGQDVALRCDPISGHVSLYWYRQALGQGPEFLTYFNYEAQQDKSGLPNDRFSAERPEGSISTLTIQRTEQRDSAMYRCASSLAGGSGANVLTFGAGSRLTVL.

About this clone: The read ends 3 residues before the CDR3 terminus; that terminus is restored from the germline J gene. Other nucleotide sequences in the sample specify the same CDR3. The chain carries TRBV19 and TRBJ2-4; 8 bases are a match to TRBD1. The length of the CDR3 is 14 residues. V lost 5 bases to trimming and J lost 6 bases; unmatched junction nucleotides: 6. The germline V gene has CDR1 LNHDA and CDR2 SQIVND (reference sequence). The CDR3 region is CASSPNGQGNIQYF. The CDR3 DNA, read in part, is TGTGCCAGTAGTCCGAACGGACAGGGAAACATT.

This clone was counted only a few times. The part of the CDR3 DNA that was read is TGTGCCAGCAGCTCGACAGGCTCTGAA. Protein sequence: CASSSTGSE. In full, the CDR3 reads CASSSTGSEAFF. This chain links TRBV7-3 with TRBJ1-1; perhaps TRBD1 as D (6 bases). The missing CDR3 end, 3 residues past where the read stops, is filled in from the germline J gene. There are 12 residues in the CDR3. V lost 4 bases and J lost 6, with 9 bases in between. Germline CDR1 and CDR2: SGHTA and FQGTGA.

Concerning this clone itself: Coverage ceases 3 residues before the CDR3 finishes, and the germline J gene fills in the end. The chain joins TRBV19 to TRBJ2-2, with a weak D call TRBD1 (5 bases). Germline V gene lookup returns CDR1 LNHDA and CDR2 SQIVND (reference sequence). Trimming cost V 1 base and J 4 bases, with 7 bases left between them. The CDR3 length is 14 residues. The CDR3 DNA, read in part, is TGTGCCAGTAGTATAGTAAGGGGCACCGGGGAG. The encoded protein is CASSIVRGTGE. The CDR3 reads in full as CASSIVRGTGELFF.

The table lists this clone with many counts. With the read ending 3 residues before the CDR3 end, the germline J gene is used to fill in that end. V usage is TRBV6-2 or TRBV6-3 and J usage is TRBJ2-1; tentatively, D is TRBD1 (6 bases). Looked up from germline, CDR1 is MNHEY and CDR2 is SVGEGT. The CDR3 contains 14 residues. The germline V and J ends were trimmed by 0 bases and 7 bases, with 10 bases remaining between them. The sequenced part of the CDR3 DNA is TGTGCCAGCAGTTACTCGACAACAGGGAATGAG. Encoded protein: CASSYSTTGNE. The whole CDR3 protein is CASSYSTTGNEQFF.

This clone was counted between two and nine times. The read finishes 3 residues shy of the CDR3 end, and the germline J gene is used to complete it. The chain couples TRBV6-1 to TRBJ1-2; unclear D gene. Germline V gene sequence: CDR1 MNHNS, CDR2 SASEGT. The CDR3 spans 14 residues. The CDR3 DNA, read in part, is TGTGCCAGCAGTGAAATGGCGAATAACGGGGGC. As protein: CASSEMANNGG. The entire CDR3 protein reads CASSEMANNGGYTF.

Ten or more counts support this clone. The read ends 3 residues before the CDR3 terminus; that terminus is restored from the germline J gene. The chain couples TRBV7-9 to TRBJ2-1; 9 bases map to TRBD2. Germline loops: CDR1 SEHNR, CDR2 FQNEAQ (reference sequence). After removal of 6 bases from V and 5 bases from J, the junction contained 5 bases not matched to a gene. The CDR3 has 14 amino acids. The sequenced CDR3 bases are TGTGCCAGCAGAAAGCGGGGGGCTCACAATGAG. It specifies CASRKRGAHNE. The entire CDR3 reads CASRKRGAHNEQFF.

This clone has just a few counts. CDR3 protein: CASSRTVRNEKLFF. CDR3 DNA, as far as it was read: TGTGCCAGCTCACGGACAGTTAGGAATGAAAAA. The chain combines TRBV18 with TRBJ1-4; D might be TRBD1 (6 bases). Coverage ceases 3 residues before the CDR3 finishes, and the germline J gene fills in the end. CDR1 and CDR2 (germline): KGHSH, LQKENI. The CDR3 contains 14 residues. V gave up 4 bases and J gave up 5 bases, with 11 bases separating them.

This clone was observed at least ten times. Read coverage stops 3 residues before the CDR3 terminus; the germline J gene supplies the remainder. V is TRBV2 and J is TRBJ2-5; D gene ambiguous. The CDR3 contains 14 residues. Germline V gene lookup returns CDR1 SNHLY and CDR2 FYNNEI. V lost 0 bases and J lost 1, with 6 bases in between. CDR3 region: CASSEAYSQETQYF. Incomplete CDR3 DNA: TGTGCCAGCAGTGAAGCGTACAGCCAAGAGACC.

In this sample, this clone turned up a few times. From the germline J gene comes the end of the CDR3, since the read stops 3 residues before it. The chain carries TRBV18 and TRBJ2-7, with unresolved D. Germline loops: CDR1 KGHSH, CDR2 LQKENI. This CDR3 spans 13 amino acids. Between the trimmed V and J ends, which lost 6 bases and 1 base, there was a span of 10 bases. This chain's CDR3 is CASSLTDSYEQYF. The CDR3 bases that were read are TGTGCCAGCTCTCTCACAGATTCCTACGAG.

On this clone: Coverage ceases 3 residues before the CDR3 finishes, and the germline J gene fills in the end. This chain joins TRBV2 and TRBJ2-1, with 8 positions matching TRBD2. Germline-derived CDR1 and CDR2 are SNHLY and FYNNEI. The V segment lost 6 bases and the J segment 6 bases; nucleotides outside the gene matches: 10. CDR3 length equals 15 residues. The CDR3 reads CASRASGGPANEQFF. The CDR3 bases that were read are TGTGCCAGCAGAGCTTCGGGGGGGCCGGCCAATGAG. Full variable domain (remainder filled in from reference TRBV2 and TRBJ2-1): EPEVTQTPSHQVTQMGQEVILRCVPISNHLYFYWYRQILGQKVEFLVSFYNNEISEKSEIFDDQFSVERPDGSNFTLKIRSTKLEDSAMYFCASRASGGPANEQFFGPGTRLTVL.

A note on this clone: The CDR3 end falls 3 residues outside the read, so it is completed with the germline J gene. This chain joins TRBV7-9 and TRBJ2-5; the D call may be TRBD1 or TRBD2 (5 bases each). Germline V gives CDR1 SEHNR, CDR2 FQNEAQ (reference sequence). This CDR3 has 15 amino acids. V lost 6 bases to trimming and J lost 4 bases, with 18 bases between them. Incomplete CDR3 DNA: TGTGCCAGCAGTCGGGTCAGGGTTGGAGGAGAGACC. It is translated as CASSRVRVGGET. The full CDR3 protein reads CASSRVRVGGETQYF.

The sample holds a few counts of this clone. The read ends 3 residues before the CDR3 terminus; that terminus is restored from the germline J gene. The chain employs TRBV27 and TRBJ2-5, with D perhaps being TRBD1 or TRBD2 (5 bases each). Germline CDR1 reads MNHEY; CDR2 reads SMNVEV (reference sequence). Between the trimmed V and J ends, which lost 5 bases and 0 bases, there was a span of 16 bases. CDR3 length equals 16 residues. CDR3 loop: CASSPRESRYQETQYF. The covered CDR3 bases are TGTGCCAGCAGTCCCAGGGAGAGCAGGTACCAAGAGACC.

This clone turned up a few times. Read data end 3 residues before the CDR3 end; the end is taken from the germline J gene. The chain employs TRBV30 and TRBJ2-7; 7 bases are a match to TRBD1. The CDR3 consists of 12 residues. Losses at the gene ends were 3 bases for V and 6 bases for J; bases not matched to a gene: 5. Germline CDR1 and CDR2: GTSNPN and SVGIG (reference sequence). The CDR3 bases that were read are TGTGCCTGGAGCCGGGACAGCCCCGAG. Translating it yields CAWSRDSPE. The entire CDR3 protein is CAWSRDSPEQYF. Together with reference TRBV30 and TRBJ2-7, the CDR3 gives the full variable domain: SQTIHQWPATLVQPVGSPLSLECTVEGTSNPNLYWYRQAAGRGLQLLFYSVGIGQISSEVPQNLSASRPQDRQFILSSKKLLLSDSGFYLCAWSRDSPEQYFGPGTRLTVT.

This clone occurred a few times. Read data end 3 residues before the CDR3 end; the end is taken from the germline J gene. The chain joins TRBV18 to TRBJ1-2; weak D call: TRBD1 (6 bases). The V gene's germline CDR1 is KGHSH and CDR2 LQKENI. V was shortened by 3 bases and J by 3 bases, with 8 bases between the two germline ends. The CDR3 consists of 13 residues. The CDR3 is CASSPKGDYGYTF. CDR3 DNA (partial): TGTGCCAGCTCACCTAAGGGGGACTATGGC.

Turning to this clone: The read stops 3 residues short of the end of the CDR3; the missing end is completed from the germline J gene. V usage is TRBV18 and J usage is TRBJ1-2, with 7 nucleotides matching TRBD1. The CDR3 totals 16 residues. The germline V gene encodes CDR1 KGHSH and CDR2 LQKENI. V was clipped by 2 bases and J by 7 bases; unmatched bases: 13. The CDR3 sequence is CASSPGKGTELGGYTF. Incomplete CDR3 DNA: TGTGCCAGCTCACCAGGAAAAGGGACAGAACTCGGTGGC.